This T cell receptor (beta chain) was observed in a study of T cells in Graves' hyperthyroidism and ophthalmopathy. From germline, CDR1 is MNHEY and CDR2 SMNVEV (reference sequence). V lost 1 base and J lost 13, with 10 bases in between. The CDR3 has 11 amino acids. The study excluded patients with uncontrolled infection, other autoimmune disease, pregnancy or lactation. Diagnostic assessment was based on clinical symptoms, serum thyroxine and TRAb, thyroid ultrasound and orbital computed tomography. This clonotype has only a few counts. The CDR3 regions of TCR beta were amplified from RNA transcripts. In the first-round RT-PCR of the TCR CDR3, the HTBI primer set was used. TCRdb re-analysed the multiplex PCR reads in MiXCR, keeping a single row per CDR3 protein. The sample comprises about 420,000 distinct CDR3 sequences, less than 20% of which are singletons, and roughly 8% rests with the top ten.

The sequenced sample was blood. The rearrangement links TRBV27 to TRBJ1-1, with a possible D match to TRBD1 (6 bases). The receptor comes from a woman between 18 and 29 years old with Graves' hyperthyroidism. CDR3: CASSLYRTVFF. The CDR3 coding sequence is TGTGCCAGCAGTTTATATAGGACAGTTTTCTTT.